This TCR beta chain was sequenced for a study of blood T cells in healthy people across ages. Only a few counts were recorded for this clonotype. It was with a sample-barcoded 5' primer and a J-beta primer mix that a second PCR of roughly 7 to 12 cycles was run. TCRdb processed the 5' RACE reads anew with MiXCR; each CDR3 protein has one entry. Of approximately 1.5 million distinct CDR3 sequences in the sample, about 32% were seen once. The CDR3 runs 15 residues. Looked up from germline, CDR1 is GTSNPN and CDR2 is SVGIG (reference sequence). The V gene lost 0 bases and the J gene lost 1 base, with 10 bases spanning the gap.

The chain combines TRBV30 with TRBJ2-1, with D hard to call. This receptor was identified in a woman aged 25-40 years in good health. Sequenced material: blood. The DNA of the CDR3 is TGTGCCTGGAGTGTACGTGATGTATCCTACAATGAGCAGTTCTTC. Translated, it gives CAWSVRDVSYNEQFF. Based on the CDR3 plus reference TRBV30 and TRBJ2-1, the full variable domain is SQTIHQWPATLVQPVGSPLSLECTVEGTSNPNLYWYRQAAGRGLQLLFYSVGIGQISSEVPQNLSASRPQDRQFILSSKKLLLSDSGFYLCAWSVRDVSYNEQFFGPGTRLTVL.